This note documents a single T cell receptor (beta chain) sequence. Original handling: For nucleated cells, counts were estimated from reference gene primer amplification. Libraries were prepared by immunoSEQ multiplex PCR; TCRdb keeps only in-frame clonotypes and omits some of them. The V and J calls and clone size are taken from that table; D and trimming were inferred from the DNA. There are about 280,000 clones in the sample; roughly 87% occur only once, and 13% lies in the top ten. These data are taken from a study of blood T cell repertoires in COVID-19. For the study at large: Collection of acute and convalescent COVID-19 samples took place in the United States, Italy and Spain. Sources were T cells, B-cell-depleted T cells, or PBMCs; the material itself was cDNA or gDNA.

This CDR3 has 13 residues. The trim removed 4 bases at V and 4 bases at J, leaving 3 bases unmatched. Per the germline V gene, CDR1 is WNHNN and CDR2 is SYGVQD (reference sequence). The TCR was taken from a human donor in a cohort sampled during active COVID-19. The source material was peripheral blood. The genes are TRBV10-1 and TRBJ1-2; 7 bases are shared with TRBD1. The CDR3 nucleotides are TGCGCCAGCAGTGGGACAGGTTCCTATGGCTACACCTTC. It is translated as CASSGTGSYGYTF.